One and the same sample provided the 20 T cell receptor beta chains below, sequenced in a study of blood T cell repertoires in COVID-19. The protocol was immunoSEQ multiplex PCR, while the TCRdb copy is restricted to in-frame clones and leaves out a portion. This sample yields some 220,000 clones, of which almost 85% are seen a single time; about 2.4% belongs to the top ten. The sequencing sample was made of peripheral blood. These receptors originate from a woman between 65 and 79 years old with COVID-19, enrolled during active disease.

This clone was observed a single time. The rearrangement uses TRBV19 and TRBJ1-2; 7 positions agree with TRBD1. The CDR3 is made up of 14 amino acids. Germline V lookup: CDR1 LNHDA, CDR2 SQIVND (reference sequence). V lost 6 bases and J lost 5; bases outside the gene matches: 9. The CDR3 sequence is CASRWPGQYYGYTF. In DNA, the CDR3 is TGTGCCAGTAGATGGCCGGGACAGTATTATGGCTACACCTTC.

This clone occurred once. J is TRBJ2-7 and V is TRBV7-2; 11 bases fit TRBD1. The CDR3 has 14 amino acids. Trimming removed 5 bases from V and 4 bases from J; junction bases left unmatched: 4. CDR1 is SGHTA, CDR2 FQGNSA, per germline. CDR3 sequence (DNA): TGTGCCAGCAGCCGGGACAGGGGGGTTTACGAGCAGTACTTC. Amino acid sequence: CASSRDRGVYEQYF.

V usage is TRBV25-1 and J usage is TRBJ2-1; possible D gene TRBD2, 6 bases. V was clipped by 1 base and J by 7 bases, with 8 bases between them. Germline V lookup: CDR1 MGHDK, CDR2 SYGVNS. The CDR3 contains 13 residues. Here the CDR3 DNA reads TGTGCCAGCAGTGAATGGGAGGAGAATGAGCAGTTCTTC. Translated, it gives CASSEWEENEQFF.

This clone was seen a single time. CDR3 sequence: CASSLGASGVFNEQFF. The CDR3 region has the DNA TGTGCCAGCAGCTTAGGGGCTAGCGGGGTCTTCAATGAGCAGTTCTTC. The chain employs TRBV7-9 and TRBJ2-1; 9 bases fit TRBD2. Germline loops: CDR1 SEHNR, CDR2 FQNEAQ (reference sequence). CDR3 size: 16 residues. V shed 1 base and J 6 bases; nucleotides not matched to a gene: 7.

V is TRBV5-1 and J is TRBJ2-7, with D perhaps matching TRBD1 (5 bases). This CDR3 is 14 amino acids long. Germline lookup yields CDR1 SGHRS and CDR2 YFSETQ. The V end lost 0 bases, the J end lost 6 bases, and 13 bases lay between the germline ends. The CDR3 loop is CASSLEGRLGEQYF. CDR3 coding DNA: TGCGCCAGCAGCTTGGAGGGGCGACTCGGCGAGCAGTACTTC.

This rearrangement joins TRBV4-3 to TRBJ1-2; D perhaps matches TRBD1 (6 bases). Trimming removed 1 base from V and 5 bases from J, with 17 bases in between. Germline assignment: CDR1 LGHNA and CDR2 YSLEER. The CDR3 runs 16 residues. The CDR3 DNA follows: TGCGCCAGCAGCCAAGGACAGGAGACGGGTCGGTATGGCTACACCTTC. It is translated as CASSQGQETGRYGYTF.

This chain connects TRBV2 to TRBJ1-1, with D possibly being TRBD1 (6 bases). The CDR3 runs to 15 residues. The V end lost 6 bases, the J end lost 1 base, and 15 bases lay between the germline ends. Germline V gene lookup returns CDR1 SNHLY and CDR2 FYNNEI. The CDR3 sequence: CASRGSTGRNTEAFF. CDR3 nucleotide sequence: TGTGCCAGCAGGGGATCGACAGGCAGGAACACTGAAGCTTTCTTT.

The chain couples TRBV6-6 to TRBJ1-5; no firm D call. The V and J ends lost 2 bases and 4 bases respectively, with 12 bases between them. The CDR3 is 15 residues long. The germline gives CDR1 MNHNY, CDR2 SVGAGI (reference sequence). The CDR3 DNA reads TGTGCCAGCAGTTACACAGAAACCCATAATCAGCCCCAGCATTTT. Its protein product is CASSYTETHNQPQHF.

CDR3 DNA: TGTGCCACCAGTGATTTGAGTTATAGGGACAGGGATTCACCCCTCCACTTT. This codes for CATSDLSYRDRDSPLHF. The chain links TRBV24-1 to TRBJ1-6; 9 bases are a match to TRBD1. Trimming cost V 0 bases and J 8 bases; bases outside gene matches: 7. The CDR3 loop spans 17 amino acids. Germline V lookup: CDR1 KGHDR, CDR2 SFDVKD.

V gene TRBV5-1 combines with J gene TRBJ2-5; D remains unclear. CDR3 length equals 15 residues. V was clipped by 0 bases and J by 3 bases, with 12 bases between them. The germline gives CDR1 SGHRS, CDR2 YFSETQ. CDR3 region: CASSLVPGPKETQYF. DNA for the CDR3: TGCGCCAGCAGCTTGGTACCAGGCCCAAAAGAGACCCAGTACTTC. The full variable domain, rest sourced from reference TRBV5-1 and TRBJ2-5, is KAGVTQTPRYLIKTRGQQVTLSCSPISGHRSVSWYQQTPGQGLQFLFEYFSETQRNKGNFPGRFSGRQFSNSRSEMNVSTLELGDSALYLCASSLVPGPKETQYFGPGTRLLVL.

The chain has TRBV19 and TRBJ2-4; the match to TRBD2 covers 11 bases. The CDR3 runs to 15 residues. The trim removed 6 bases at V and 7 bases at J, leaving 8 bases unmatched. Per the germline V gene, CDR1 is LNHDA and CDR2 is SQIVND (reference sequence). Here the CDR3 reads CASSQQLAGENIQYF. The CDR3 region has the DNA TGTGCCAGTAGCCAACAACTAGCGGGAGAGAACATTCAGTACTTC.

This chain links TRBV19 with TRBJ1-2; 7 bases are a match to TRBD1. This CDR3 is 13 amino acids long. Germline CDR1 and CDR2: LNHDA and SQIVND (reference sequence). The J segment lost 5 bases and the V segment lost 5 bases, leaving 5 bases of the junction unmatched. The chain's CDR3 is CASSRDREYGYTF. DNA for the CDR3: TGTGCCAGTAGTCGCGACAGGGAGTATGGCTACACCTTC.

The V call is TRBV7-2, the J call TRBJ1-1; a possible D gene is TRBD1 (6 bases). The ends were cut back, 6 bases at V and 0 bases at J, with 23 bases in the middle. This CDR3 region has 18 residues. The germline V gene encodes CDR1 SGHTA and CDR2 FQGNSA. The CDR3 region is CASSSRGGHTVLNTEAFF. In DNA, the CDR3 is TGTGCCAGCAGTTCCCGAGGGGGTCATACGGTCCTGAACACTGAAGCTTTCTTT.

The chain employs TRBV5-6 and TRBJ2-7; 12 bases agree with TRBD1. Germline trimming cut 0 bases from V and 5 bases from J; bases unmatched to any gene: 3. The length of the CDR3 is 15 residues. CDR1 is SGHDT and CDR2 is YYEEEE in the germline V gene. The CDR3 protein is CASSLGDRGHHEQYF. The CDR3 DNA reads TGTGCCAGCAGCTTGGGGGACAGGGGGCATCACGAGCAGTACTTC.

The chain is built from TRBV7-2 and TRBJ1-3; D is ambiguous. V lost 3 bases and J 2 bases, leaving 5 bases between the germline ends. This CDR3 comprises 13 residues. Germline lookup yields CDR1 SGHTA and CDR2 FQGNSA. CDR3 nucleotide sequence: TGTGCCAGCAGCTTCCCCACTGGAAACACCATATATTTT. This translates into CASSFPTGNTIYF.

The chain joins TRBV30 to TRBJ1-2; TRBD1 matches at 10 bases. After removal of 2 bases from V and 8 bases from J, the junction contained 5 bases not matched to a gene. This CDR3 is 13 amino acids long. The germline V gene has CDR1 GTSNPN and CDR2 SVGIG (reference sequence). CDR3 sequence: CAWSRQGAGGYTF. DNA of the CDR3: TGTGCCTGGAGTCGACAGGGGGCAGGGGGCTACACCTTC.

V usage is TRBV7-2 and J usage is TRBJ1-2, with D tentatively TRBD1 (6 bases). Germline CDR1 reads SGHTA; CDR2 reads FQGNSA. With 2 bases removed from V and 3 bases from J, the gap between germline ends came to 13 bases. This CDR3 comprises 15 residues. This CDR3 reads CASSLSGQGDYGYTF. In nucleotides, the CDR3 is TGTGCCAGCAGCTTATCGGGACAAGGGGACTATGGCTACACCTTC. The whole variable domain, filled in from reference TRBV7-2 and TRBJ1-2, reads GAGVSQSPSNKVTEKGKDVELRCDPISGHTALYWYRQSLGQGLEFLIYFQGNSAPDKSGLPSDRFSAERTGGSVSTLTIQRTQQEDSAVYLCASSLSGQGDYGYTFGSGTRLTVV.

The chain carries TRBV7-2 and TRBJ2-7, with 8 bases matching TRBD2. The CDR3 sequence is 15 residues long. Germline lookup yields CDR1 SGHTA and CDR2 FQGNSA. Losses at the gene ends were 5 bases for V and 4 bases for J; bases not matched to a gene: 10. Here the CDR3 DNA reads TGTGCCAGCAGCGTATCTAGCGGGCCGAATTACGAGCAGTACTTC. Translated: CASSVSSGPNYEQYF.

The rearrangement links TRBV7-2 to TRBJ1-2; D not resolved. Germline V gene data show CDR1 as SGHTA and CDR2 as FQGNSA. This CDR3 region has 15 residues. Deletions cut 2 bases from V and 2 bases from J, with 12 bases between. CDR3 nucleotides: TGTGCCAGCAGCTTATTAGTCAACGGGAACTATGGCTACACCTTC. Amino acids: CASSLLVNGNYGYTF.

The CDR3: CASRGRTGLNTEAFF. CDR3 in DNA: TGTGCCAGCCGAGGGAGGACAGGGCTGAACACTGAAGCTTTCTTT. The genes are TRBV19 and TRBJ1-1; 8 nucleotides line up with TRBD1. Looked up from germline, CDR1 is LNHDA and CDR2 is SQIVND (reference sequence). V lost 9 bases and J lost 0; bases outside the gene matches: 9. This CDR3 is 15 amino acids long.